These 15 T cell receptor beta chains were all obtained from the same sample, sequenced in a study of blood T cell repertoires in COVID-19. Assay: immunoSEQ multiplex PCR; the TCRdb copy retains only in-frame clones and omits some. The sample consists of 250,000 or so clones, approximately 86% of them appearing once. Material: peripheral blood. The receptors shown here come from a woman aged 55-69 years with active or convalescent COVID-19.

CDR3 residues: CASSPGTSGPYEQYF. In nucleotides, the CDR3 is TGTGCCAGCAGTCCCGGGACTAGCGGGCCCTACGAGCAGTACTTC. V and J are TRBV7-3 and TRBJ2-7, with 12 bases identical to TRBD2. The CDR3 is 15 residues long. Germline CDR1 and CDR2: SGHTA and FQGTGA. The ends lost 6 bases at V and 2 bases at J; junction bases unmatched: 5.

The CDR3 DNA reads as TGTGCCAGCAGCCCCGCGGGAGTCACCGGGGAGCTGTTTTTT. It is translated as CASSPAGVTGELFF. The J gene is TRBJ2-2, the V gene TRBV7-3, with TRBD2 matching 7 bases. V gave up 5 bases and J gave up 4 bases; unmatched junction bases: 4. This CDR3 has 14 amino acids. Germline V gene lookup returns CDR1 SGHTA and CDR2 FQGTGA.

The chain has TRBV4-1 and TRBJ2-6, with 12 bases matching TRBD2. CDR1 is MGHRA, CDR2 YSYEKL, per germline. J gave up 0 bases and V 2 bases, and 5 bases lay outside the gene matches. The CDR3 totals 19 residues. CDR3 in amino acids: CASSQRRLAGDSGANVLTF. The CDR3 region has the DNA TGCGCCAGCAGCCAACGACGACTAGCGGGGGACTCTGGGGCCAACGTCCTGACTTTC.

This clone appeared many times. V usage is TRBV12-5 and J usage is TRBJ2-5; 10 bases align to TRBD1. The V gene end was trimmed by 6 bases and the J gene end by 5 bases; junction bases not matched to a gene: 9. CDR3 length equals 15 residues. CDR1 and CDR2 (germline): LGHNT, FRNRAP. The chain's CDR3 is CASGPGTGAMETQYF. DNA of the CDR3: TGTGCTAGTGGACCCGGGACAGGGGCTATGGAGACCCAGTACTTC.

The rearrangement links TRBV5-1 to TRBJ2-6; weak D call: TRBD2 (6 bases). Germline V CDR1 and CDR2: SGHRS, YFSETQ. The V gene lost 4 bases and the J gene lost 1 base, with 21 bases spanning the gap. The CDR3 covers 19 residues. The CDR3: CASSGVGTLPASGANVLTF. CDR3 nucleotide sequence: TGCGCCAGCAGCGGTGTAGGGACTCTTCCGGCGTCTGGGGCCAACGTCCTGACTTTC.

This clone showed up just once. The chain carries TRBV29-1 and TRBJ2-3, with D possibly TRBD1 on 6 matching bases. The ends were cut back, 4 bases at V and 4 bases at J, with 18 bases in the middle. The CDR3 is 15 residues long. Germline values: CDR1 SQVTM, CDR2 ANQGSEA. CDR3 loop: CSVGVWGPGADTQYF. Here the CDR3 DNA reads TGCAGCGTTGGGGTTTGGGGGCCGGGCGCAGATACGCAGTATTTT.

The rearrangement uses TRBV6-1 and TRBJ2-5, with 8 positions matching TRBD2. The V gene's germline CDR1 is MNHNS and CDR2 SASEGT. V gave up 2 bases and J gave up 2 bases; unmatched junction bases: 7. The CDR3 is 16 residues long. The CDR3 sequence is CASSEFTSGPQETQYF. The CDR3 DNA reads TGTGCCAGCAGTGAATTTACTAGCGGACCTCAAGAGACCCAGTACTTC.

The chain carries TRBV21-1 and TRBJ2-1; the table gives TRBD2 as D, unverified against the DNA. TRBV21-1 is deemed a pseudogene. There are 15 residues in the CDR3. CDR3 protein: CASSTRRLDFNEQFF. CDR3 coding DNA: TGTGCCAGCAGCACAAGACGGCTAGATTTCAATGAGCAGTTCTTC.

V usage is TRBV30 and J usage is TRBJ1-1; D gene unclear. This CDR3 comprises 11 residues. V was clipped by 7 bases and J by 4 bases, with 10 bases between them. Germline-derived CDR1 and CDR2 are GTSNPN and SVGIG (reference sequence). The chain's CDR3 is CAYERSTEAFF. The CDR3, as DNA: TGTGCCTACGAGAGAAGCACTGAAGCTTTCTTT.

CDR3 loop: CASRTTGENTEAFF. The CDR3 coding sequence is TGTGCCAGCAGGACCACAGGGGAGAACACTGAAGCTTTCTTT. The chain recombines TRBV6-6 with TRBJ1-1; TRBD1 agrees at 7 bases. Germline trimming cut 6 bases from V and 1 base from J; bases unmatched to any gene: 5. The CDR3 totals 14 residues. Germline V CDR1 and CDR2: MNHNY, SVGAGI (reference sequence).

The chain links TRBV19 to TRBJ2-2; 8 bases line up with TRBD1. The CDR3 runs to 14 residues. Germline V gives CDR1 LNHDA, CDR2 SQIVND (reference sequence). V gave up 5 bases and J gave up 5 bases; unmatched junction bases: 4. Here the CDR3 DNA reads TGTGCCAGTAGTCTAACAGGGGGAACCGGGGAGCTGTTTTTT. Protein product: CASSLTGGTGELFF.

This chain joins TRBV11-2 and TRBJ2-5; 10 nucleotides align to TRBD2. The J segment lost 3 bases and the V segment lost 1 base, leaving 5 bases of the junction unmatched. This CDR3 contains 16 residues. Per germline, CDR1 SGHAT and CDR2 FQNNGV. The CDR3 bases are TGTGCCAGCAGCTTAGGCCCAGCGGGAGGGGAAGAGACCCAGTACTTC. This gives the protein CASSLGPAGGEETQYF.

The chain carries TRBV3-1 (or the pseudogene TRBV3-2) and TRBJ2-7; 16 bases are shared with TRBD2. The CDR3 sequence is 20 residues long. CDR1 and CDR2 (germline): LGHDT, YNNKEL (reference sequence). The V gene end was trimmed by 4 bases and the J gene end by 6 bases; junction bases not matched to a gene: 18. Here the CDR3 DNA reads TGTGCCAGCAGCCGATATACCGCCGGGACTAGCGGGAGGGCCACTGGCGAGCAGTACTTC. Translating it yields CASSRYTAGTSGRATGEQYF.

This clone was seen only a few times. The CDR3 is CASSLVVTASYEQYF. Here the CDR3 DNA reads TGTGCCAGCAGCTTAGTGGTGACAGCCTCCTACGAGCAGTACTTC. The chain employs TRBV7-9 and TRBJ2-7, with a weak D call TRBD1 (5 bases). The CDR3 is made up of 15 amino acids. Trimming took off 1 base at V and 0 bases at J, with 10 bases between the two ends. The germline V gene has CDR1 SEHNR and CDR2 FQNEAQ (reference sequence).

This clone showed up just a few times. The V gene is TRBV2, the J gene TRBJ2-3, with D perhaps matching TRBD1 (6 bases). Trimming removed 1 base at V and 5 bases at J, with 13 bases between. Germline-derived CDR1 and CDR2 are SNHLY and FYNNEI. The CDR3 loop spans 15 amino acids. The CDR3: CASSEDGAGVDTQYF. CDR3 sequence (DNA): TGTGCCAGCAGTGAAGACGGGGCAGGGGTAGATACGCAGTATTTT.